These 17 T cell receptor beta chains originate from one sample sequenced in a study of technical replicates of blood from a few donors (dated by TCRdb to 2016 to 2017). The library was generated by the immunoSEQ multiplex PCR assay. Entries here come from immuneACCESS through TCRdb and include only in-frame sequences with V and J called. Some clones fail to appear in such tables; in the studies checked, an unresolved V gene covers under half of the shortfall, and the cause of the remainder is unknown. The sample records just under 85,000 clones, over 85% of which are singletons. The leading ten clones occupy 0.25% of the sample. Sequencing input: T cells isolated from PBMCs. The source is a human donor in good health.

The CDR3 sequence is CASQSQANTGELFF. The CDR3 bases are TGTGCCAGTCAGTCCCAGGCGAACACCGGGGAGCTGTTTTTT. The rearrangement uses TRBV19 and TRBJ2-2; no firm D call. Germline V gene lookup returns CDR1 LNHDA and CDR2 SQIVND (reference sequence). The CDR3 is made up of 14 amino acids. Deletions cut 8 bases from V and 0 bases from J, with 10 bases between.

J is TRBJ2-2 and V is TRBV27; D not certain. V lost 5 bases and J 2 bases, leaving 9 bases between the germline ends. There are 14 residues in the CDR3. The germline gives CDR1 MNHEY, CDR2 SMNVEV (reference sequence). CDR3 coding DNA: TGTGCCAGCAGTCCTTTTTCTAACACCGGGGAGCTGTTTTTT. Its protein product is CASSPFSNTGELFF.

The genes are TRBV7-2 and TRBJ2-7; 11 bases map to TRBD2. V was pared by 5 bases and J by 3 bases, with 9 bases of the junction left unmatched. The germline V gene has CDR1 SGHTA and CDR2 FQGNSA. This CDR3 is 16 amino acids long. The CDR3 nucleotides read TGTGCCAGCAGCCTACCGGGACTAGCGGTATTCTACGAGCAGTACTTC. The encoded protein is CASSLPGLAVFYEQYF.

The chain uses TRBV4-1 and TRBJ2-1, with D perhaps TRBD2 (5 bases). The germline V gene encodes CDR1 MGHRA and CDR2 YSYEKL. The CDR3 runs 16 residues. Trimming shortened V by 2 bases and J by 6 bases, and 17 bases separated the two germline ends. The CDR3 loop is CASSQLVVEGRNEQFF. The CDR3 DNA sequence: TGCGCCAGCAGCCAACTGGTAGTTGAGGGTCGCAATGAGCAGTTCTTC.

This clone came up once. The chain is built from TRBV6-5 and TRBJ2-4; no definite D call. This CDR3 contains 11 residues. CDR1 and CDR2 (germline): MNHEY, SVGAGI. With 4 bases removed from V and 12 bases from J, the gap between germline ends came to 10 bases. In nucleotides, the CDR3 is TGTGCCAGCAGTTCTCGAGTAACTCAGTACTTC. Protein: CASSSRVTQYF.

In this sample, this clone turned up once. V and J are TRBV9 and TRBJ2-5, with 13 bases aligning to TRBD2. This CDR3 contains 16 residues. Germline-derived CDR1 and CDR2 are SGDLS and YYNGEE. V dropped 4 bases and J dropped 5; count of bases not matched to a gene: 8. CDR3 nucleotide sequence: TGTGCCAGCAGCCCCCGGACTAGCGGGGGATTGGAGACCCAGTACTTC. It yields the protein CASSPRTSGGLETQYF.

The V and J genes are TRBV5-6 and TRBJ1-2, with D maybe TRBD1 (5 bases). The V gene lost 0 bases and the J gene lost 4 bases, with 13 bases spanning the gap. There are 15 residues in the CDR3. In germline, CDR1 is SGHDT, CDR2 YYEEEE. The CDR3 DNA reads as TGTGCCAGCAGCTTGGCCGGGGGAGGTGGCTATGGCTACACCTTC. It yields the protein CASSLAGGGGYGYTF.

The chain couples TRBV7-9 to TRBJ2-7; D perhaps matches TRBD2 (7 bases). This CDR3 comprises 15 residues. Germline V gives CDR1 SEHNR, CDR2 FQNEAQ (reference sequence). Between the trimmed V and J ends, which lost 4 bases and 0 bases, there was a span of 13 bases. CDR3: CASSWGGGSSYEQYF. Written as DNA, the CDR3 is TGTGCCAGCAGCTGGGGGGGCGGGAGCTCCTACGAGCAGTACTTC.

This chain uses TRBV28 with TRBJ1-4; D is unclear. Germline V gene lookup returns CDR1 MDHEN and CDR2 SYDVKM. The CDR3 runs to 16 residues. Trimming took off 5 bases at V and 8 bases at J, with 21 bases between the two ends. The CDR3 protein is CASSQPLGRLAEKLFF. CDR3 nucleotides: TGTGCCAGCAGTCAGCCTCTCGGCAGGTTAGCGGAAAAACTGTTTTTT.

This clone was seen only once. The chain joins TRBV19 to TRBJ2-7; D uncertain. Between the trimmed V and J ends, which lost 10 bases and 2 bases, there was a span of 15 bases. CDR1 and CDR2 (germline): LNHDA, SQIVND (reference sequence). The CDR3 has 13 residues. CDR3 in amino acids: CANPRPSTYEQYF. The DNA of the CDR3 is TGTGCCAACCCGCGTCCCTCCACCTACGAGCAGTACTTC.

J is TRBJ2-7 and V is TRBV7-9, with 7 bases lining up with TRBD1. CDR1 is SEHNR, CDR2 FQNEAQ, per germline (reference sequence). The V and J ends lost 5 bases and 3 bases, in that order; junction bases with no gene match: 10. The CDR3 contains 15 residues. In DNA form, the CDR3 reads TGTGCCAGCAGCCTAGATAGGGACAGAAACTACGAGCAGTACTTC. Protein: CASSLDRDRNYEQYF.

This clone has more than one count but fewer than ten. The chain joins TRBV28 to TRBJ2-2; a possible D gene is TRBD2 (6 bases). V shed 3 bases and J shed 8 bases, with 22 bases lying between them. The CDR3 totals 17 residues. Germline assignment: CDR1 MDHEN and CDR2 SYDVKM. The CDR3 bases are TGTGCCAGCAGTTTCCGAACCCGGGGGTCGGTGGGTGGGGAGCTGTTTTTT. Its protein product is CASSFRTRGSVGGELFF.

The chain employs TRBV19 and TRBJ1-2, with D perhaps matching TRBD1 (6 bases). V was pared by 6 bases and J by 3 bases, with 11 bases between. This CDR3 comprises 13 residues. CDR1 and CDR2 from the germline V gene are LNHDA and SQIVND (reference sequence). DNA for the CDR3: TGTGCCAGTAGGCAGGGGAGGGACTATGGCTACACCTTC. Translated, it gives CASRQGRDYGYTF.

This clone was seen a single time. J is TRBJ2-4 and V is TRBV18, with 8 bases fitting TRBD1. Germline V gives CDR1 KGHSH, CDR2 LQKENI. The CDR3 length is 15 residues. Trimming removed 3 bases from V and 13 bases from J; junction bases left unmatched: 14. CDR3 coding DNA: TGTGCCAGCTCACCGCCCCTTTCGGCAAGACAGGGGCAGTACTTC. As protein: CASSPPLSARQGQYF.

The chain links TRBV2 to TRBJ1-2; no clear D gene. The CDR3 length is 13 residues. V shed 6 bases and J shed 5 bases, with 13 bases lying between them. Germline V gene data show CDR1 as SNHLY and CDR2 as FYNNEI. Written as DNA, the CDR3 is TGTGCCAGCAGCTCTGACTCAACATATGGCTACACCTTC. Translation gives CASSSDSTYGYTF.

This chain joins TRBV5-1 and TRBJ2-1, with 9 bases matching TRBD1. The CDR3 extends over 15 amino acids. Germline assignment: CDR1 SGHRS and CDR2 YFSETQ. Trimming removed 4 bases from V and 2 bases from J; junction bases left unmatched: 4. The CDR3 DNA reads TGCGCCAGCAGCCGGGGACAGGGCACCTACAATGAGCAGTTCTTC. The encoded protein is CASSRGQGTYNEQFF.

The J gene is TRBJ2-1, the V gene TRBV7-3; 8 bases map to TRBD1. Germline V gene data show CDR1 as SGHTA and CDR2 as FQGTGA. CDR3 length equals 16 residues. After removal of 5 bases from V and 2 bases from J, the junction contained 8 bases not matched to a gene. The CDR3 DNA sequence: TGTGCCAGCAGCCCTAAAACAGGGGGGACCTACAATGAGCAGTTCTTC. Its protein is CASSPKTGGTYNEQFF.